This T cell receptor beta chain stems from a study of Graves' ophthalmopathy and Graves' hyperthyroidism. Findings and caveats of the study: A classifier, a 13-signature model, separated ophthalmopathy from stable hyperthyroidism with roughly 90% sensitivity and approximately 81% specificity.

Amplification of the TCR beta CDR3 regions used RNA transcripts (as template). The authors performed first-round RT-PCR with HTBI primers and then a second-round multiplex PCR. TCRdb processed the multiplex PCR reads anew with MiXCR; each CDR3 protein has one entry. The table has hundreds of thousands of distinct CDR3 sequences, about 24% seen once. This clonotype was seen at least ten times. Its antigen is currently unknown. Germline V gene lookup returns CDR1 SGHRS and CDR2 YFSETQ. The CDR3 is 13 amino acids. Trimming left V 0 bases short and J 8 bases short, with 11 bases between. Hyperthyroidism qualified as stable when ophthalmopathy did not develop within 18 months of follow-up. Only newly diagnosed hyperthyroidism patients aged 18 to 65, with under 2 months' duration, were enrolled. It was on clinical symptoms, serum thyroxine, TRAb, thyroid ultrasound and orbital computed tomography that diagnosis relied.

The TCR was taken from a woman in her late teens or twenties with stable Graves' hyperthyroidism. Some clones in this sample may be carry-over from other donors' samples. The rearrangement joins TRBV5-1 to TRBJ1-2; D unresolved. The source material was peripheral blood. The CDR3 sequence is CASSLVAETGYTF. CDR3 bases: TGCGCCAGCAGCTTGGTAGCGGAAACCGGCTACACCTTC.